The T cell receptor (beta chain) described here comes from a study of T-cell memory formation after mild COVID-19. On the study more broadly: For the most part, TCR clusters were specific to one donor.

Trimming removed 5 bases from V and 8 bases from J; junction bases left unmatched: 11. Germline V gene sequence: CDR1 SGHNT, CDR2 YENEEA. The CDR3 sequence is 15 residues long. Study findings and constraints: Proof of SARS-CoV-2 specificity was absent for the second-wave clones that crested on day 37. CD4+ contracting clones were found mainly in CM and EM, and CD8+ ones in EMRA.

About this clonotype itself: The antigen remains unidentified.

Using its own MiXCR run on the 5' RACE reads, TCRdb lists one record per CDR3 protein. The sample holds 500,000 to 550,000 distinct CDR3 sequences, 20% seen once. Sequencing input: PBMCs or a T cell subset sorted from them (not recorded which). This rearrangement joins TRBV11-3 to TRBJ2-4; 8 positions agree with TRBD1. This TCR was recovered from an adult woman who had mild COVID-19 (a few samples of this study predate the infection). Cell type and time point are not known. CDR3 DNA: TGTGCCAGCAGCGCTTCACAGGGGGAGCGGGACATTCAGTACTTC. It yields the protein CASSASQGERDIQYF.